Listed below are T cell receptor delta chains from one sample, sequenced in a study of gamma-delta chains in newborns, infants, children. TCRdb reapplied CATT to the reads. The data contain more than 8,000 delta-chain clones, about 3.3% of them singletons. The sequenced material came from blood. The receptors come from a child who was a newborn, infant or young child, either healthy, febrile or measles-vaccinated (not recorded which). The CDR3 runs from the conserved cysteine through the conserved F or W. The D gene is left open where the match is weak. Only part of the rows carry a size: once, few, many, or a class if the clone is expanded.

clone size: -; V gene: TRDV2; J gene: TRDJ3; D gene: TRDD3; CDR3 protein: CACDPVLGDTRDWDTRQMFF; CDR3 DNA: TGTGCCTGTGACCCTGTACTGGGGGATACGCGGGACTGGGACACCCGACAGATGTTTTTC
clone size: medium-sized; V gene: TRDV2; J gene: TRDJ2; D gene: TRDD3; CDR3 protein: CACDTGTGGFRATAQLFF; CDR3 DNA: TGTGCCTGTGACACCGGTACTGGGGGATTCCGGGCGACAGCACAACTCTTCTTT
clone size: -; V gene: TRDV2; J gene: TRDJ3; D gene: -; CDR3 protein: CACDSLRGEISGDTRQMIF; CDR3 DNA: TGTGCCTGTGACTCCCTTAGGGGGGAGATCTCCGGGGACACCCGACAGATGATTTTC
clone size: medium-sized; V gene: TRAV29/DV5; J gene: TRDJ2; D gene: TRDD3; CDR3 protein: CAAKSLGDTMTAQLFF; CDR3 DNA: TGTGCAGCAAAGTCACTGGGGGATACGATGACAGCACAACTCTTCTTT
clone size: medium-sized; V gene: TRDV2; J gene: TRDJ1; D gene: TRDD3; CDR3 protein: CACDKLGDTKMELIF; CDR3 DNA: TGTGCCTGTGACAAACTGGGGGATACAAAGATGGAACTCATCTTT
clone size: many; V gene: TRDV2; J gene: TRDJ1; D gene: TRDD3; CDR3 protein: CACDSMGDTSDKLIF; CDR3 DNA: TGTGCCTGTGACTCGATGGGGGATACATCAGATAAACTCATCTTT
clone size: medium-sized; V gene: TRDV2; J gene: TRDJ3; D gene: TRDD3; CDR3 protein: CACDTVLGDSSWDTRQMFF; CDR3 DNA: TGTGCCTGTGACACCGTACTGGGGGACAGCTCCTGGGACACCCGACAGATGTTTTTC
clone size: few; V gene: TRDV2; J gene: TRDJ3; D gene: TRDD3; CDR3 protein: CACDILGVSPWDTRQMFF; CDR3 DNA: TGTGCCTGTGACATACTGGGGGTTAGCCCCTGGGACACCCGACAGATGTTTTTC
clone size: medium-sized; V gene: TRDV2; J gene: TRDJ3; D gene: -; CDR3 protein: CACDTVYSRSWDTRQMFF; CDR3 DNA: TGTGCCTGTGACACCGTCTACTCCCGCTCCTGGGACACCCGACAGATGTTTTTC
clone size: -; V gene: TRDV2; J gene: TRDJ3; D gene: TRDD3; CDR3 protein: CARDTVTGGRKWDTRQMFF; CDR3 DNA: TGTGCCCGTGACACCGTAACTGGGGGTCGTAAGTGGGACACCCGACAGATGTTTTTC
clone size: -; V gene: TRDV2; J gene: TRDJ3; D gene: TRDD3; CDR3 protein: CACDTVLGVESSWDTRQMFF; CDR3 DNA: TGTGCCTGTGACACCGTACTGGGGGTAGAAAGCTCCTGGGACACCCGACAGATGTTTTTC
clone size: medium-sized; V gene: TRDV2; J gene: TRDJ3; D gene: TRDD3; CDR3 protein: CACDTVLGDTSWDTRQMFF; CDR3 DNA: TGTGCCTGTGACACCGTACTGGGGGATACGTCCTGGGACACCCGACAGATGTTTTTC
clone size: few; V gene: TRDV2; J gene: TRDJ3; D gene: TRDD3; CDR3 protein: CACDSTGDLSWDTRQMFF; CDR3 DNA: TGTGCCTGTGACAGTACTGGGGATCTCTCCTGGGACACTCGGCAGATGTTTTTC
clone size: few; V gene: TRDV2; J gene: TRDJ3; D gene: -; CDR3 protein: CARDAVDTWDTRQMFF; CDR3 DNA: TGTGCCCGTGACGCCGTGGATACATGGGACACCCGACAGATGTTTTTC
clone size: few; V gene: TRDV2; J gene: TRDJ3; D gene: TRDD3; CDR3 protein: CACDTAGIHSWDTRQMFF; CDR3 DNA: TGTGCCTGTGACACCGCGGGGATACACTCCTGGGACACCCGACAGATGTTTTTC
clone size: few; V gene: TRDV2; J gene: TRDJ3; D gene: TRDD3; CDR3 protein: CACDALLGDTRTPSWDTRQMFF; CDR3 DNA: TGTGCCTGTGACGCGTTACTGGGGGATACGCGGACGCCCTCCTGGGACACCCGACAGATGTTTTTC
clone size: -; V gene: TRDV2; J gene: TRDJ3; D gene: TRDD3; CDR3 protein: CACDTVGTGGYSPSSWDTRQMFF; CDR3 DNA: TGTGCCTGTGACACCGTAGGTACTGGGGGATACTCTCCCAGCTCCTGGGACACCCGACAGATGTTTTTC
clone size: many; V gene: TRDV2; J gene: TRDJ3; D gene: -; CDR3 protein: CACDTGVWDSWDTRQMFF; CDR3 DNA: TGTGCCTGTGACACCGGAGTCTGGGACTCCTGGGACACCCGACAGATGTTTTTC
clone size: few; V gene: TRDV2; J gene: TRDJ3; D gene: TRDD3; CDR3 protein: CACVSLLGDTPWDTRQMFF; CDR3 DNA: TGTGCCTGTGTCAGCTTACTGGGGGATACCCCCTGGGACACCCGACAGATGTTTTTC
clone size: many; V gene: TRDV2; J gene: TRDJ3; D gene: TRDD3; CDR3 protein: CACDTGGYYSWDTRQMFF; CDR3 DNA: TGTGCCTGTGACACTGGGGGATACTACTCCTGGGACACCCGACAGATGTTTTTC
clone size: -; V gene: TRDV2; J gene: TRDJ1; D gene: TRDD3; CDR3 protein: CACDSLGDTDKLIF; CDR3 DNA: TGCGCCTGTGACAGTTTGGGGGATACCGATAAACTCATCTTT
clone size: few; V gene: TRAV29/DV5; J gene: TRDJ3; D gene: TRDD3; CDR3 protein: CAAGGYSWDTRQMFF; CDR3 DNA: TGTGCAGCTGGGGGATACTCCTGGGACACCCGACAGATGTTTTTC
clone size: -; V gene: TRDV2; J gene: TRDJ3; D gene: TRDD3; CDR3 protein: CACDTLGVSSSWDTRQMFF; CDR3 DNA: TGTGCCTGTGACACACTGGGGGTCTCCAGCTCCTGGGACACCCGACAGATGTTTTTC
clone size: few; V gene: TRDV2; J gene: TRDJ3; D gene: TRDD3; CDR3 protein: CACDTGGYHAWDTRQMFF; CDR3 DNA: TGTGCCTGTGATACTGGGGGATACCATGCCTGGGACACCCGACAGATGTTTTTC
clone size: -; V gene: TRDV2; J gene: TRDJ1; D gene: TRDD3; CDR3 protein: CACDPLGDNDTDKLIF; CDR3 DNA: TGTGCCTGTGACCCTTTGGGGGATAACGACACCGATAAACTCATCTTT
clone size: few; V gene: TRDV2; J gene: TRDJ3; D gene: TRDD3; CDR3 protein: CACDTGWGMAWDTRQMFF; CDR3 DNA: TGTGCCTGTGACACCGGATGGGGGATGGCCTGGGACACCCGACAGATGTTTTTC
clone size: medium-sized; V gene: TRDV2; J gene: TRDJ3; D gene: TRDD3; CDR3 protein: CACDTLGDTSSWDTRQMFF; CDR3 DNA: TGTGCCTGTGACACCTTGGGGGATACTAGCTCCTGGGACACCCGACAGATGTTTTTC
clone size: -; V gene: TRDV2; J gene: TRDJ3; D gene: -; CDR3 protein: CACDTLGGSSWDTRQMFF; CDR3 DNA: TGTGCCTGTGACACCCTCGGGGGTTCCTCCTGGGACACCCGACAGATGTTTTTC
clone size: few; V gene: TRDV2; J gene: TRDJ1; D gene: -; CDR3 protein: CACDTGGPTDKLIF; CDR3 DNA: TGTGCCTGTGACACTGGGGGTCCCACCGATAAACTCATCTTT
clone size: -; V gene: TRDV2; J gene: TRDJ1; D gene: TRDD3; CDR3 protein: CACDVLGDKGYTDKLIF; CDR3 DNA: TGTGCCTGTGACGTACTGGGGGATAAAGGGTACACCGATAAACTCATCTTT
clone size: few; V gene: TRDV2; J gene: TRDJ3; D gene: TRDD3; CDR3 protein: CACDPLTGGYAGSWDTRQMFF; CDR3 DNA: TGTGCCTGTGACCCGTTGACTGGGGGATACGCGGGATCCTGGGACACCCGACAGATGTTTTTC
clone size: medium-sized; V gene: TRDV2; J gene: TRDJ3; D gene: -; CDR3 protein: CACDTWGPSSWDTRQMFF; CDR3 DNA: TGTGCCTGTGACACCTGGGGACCTAGCTCCTGGGACACCCGACAGATGTTTTTC
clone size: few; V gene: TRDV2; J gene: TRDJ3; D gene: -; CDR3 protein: CACDTVGIFGRDTRQMFF; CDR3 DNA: TGTGCCTGTGACACCGTCGGGATTTTTGGCCGGGACACCCGACAGATGTTTTTC
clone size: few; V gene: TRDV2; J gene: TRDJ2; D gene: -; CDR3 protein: CACVRLYGGLTAQLFF; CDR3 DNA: TGTGCCTGTGTCCGCCTGTATGGGGGTTTGACAGCACAACTCTTCTTT
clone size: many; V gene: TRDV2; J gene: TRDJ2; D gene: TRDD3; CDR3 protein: CACDTLGAPLTAQLFF; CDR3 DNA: TGTGCCTGTGACACCCTGGGGGCCCCTTTGACAGCACAACTCTTCTTT
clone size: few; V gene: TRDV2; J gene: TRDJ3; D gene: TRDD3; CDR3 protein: CACDPVLGDTSSWDTRQMFF; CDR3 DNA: TGTGCCTGTGACCCCGTACTGGGGGATACGAGCTCCTGGGACACCCGTCAGATGTTTTTC
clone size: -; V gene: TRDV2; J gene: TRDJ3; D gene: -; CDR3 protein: CACDTLGTWDTRQMFF; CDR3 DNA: TGTGCCTGTGATACTTTGGGGACCTGGGACACCCGACAGATGTTTTTC
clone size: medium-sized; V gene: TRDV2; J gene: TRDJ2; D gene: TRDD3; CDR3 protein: CACDTVGGYPAQLFF; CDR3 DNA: TGTGCCTGTGACACCGTGGGGGGATACCCAGCACAACTCTTCTTT
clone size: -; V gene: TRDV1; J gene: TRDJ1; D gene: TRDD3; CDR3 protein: CALGEGWGKYSDKLIF; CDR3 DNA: TGTGCTCTTGGGGAAGGGTGGGGGAAGTACAGCGATAAACTCATCTTT
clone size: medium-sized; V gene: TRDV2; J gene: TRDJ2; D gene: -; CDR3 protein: CACDTWGSTAQLFF; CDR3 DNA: TGTGCCTGTGACACCTGGGGGTCTACAGCACAACTCTTCTTT
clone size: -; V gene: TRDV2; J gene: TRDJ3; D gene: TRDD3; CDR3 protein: CACDTYWGTGSPWDTRQMFF; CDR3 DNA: TGTGCCTGTGACACCTACTGGGGGACGGGGAGCCCCTGGGACACCCGACAGATGTTTTTC